The source of this TCR beta chain is a study of blood T cell repertoires in COVID-19. Overall study context: Acute-phase and convalescent COVID-19 samples originated in the United States, Italy and Spain. T cells, B-cell-depleted T cells, or PBMCs supplied cDNA or gDNA.

This clone was detected only a few times. Authors' analysis steps: Estimation of nucleated cell counts relied on the amplification of reference gene primers. Repertoires were generated with immunoSEQ multiplex PCR, while TCRdb's copy carries only in-frame clones and drops some. V, J and clone size are taken as reported in that table, and D and trimming were inferred from the DNA itself. The data contain under 200,000 clones, under 85% of them singletons. The CDR3 is 17 amino acids. Germline values: CDR1 GTSNPN, CDR2 SVGIG (reference sequence). J was trimmed by 1 base and V by 2 bases; bases with no gene match: 7.

The sequencing input was peripheral blood. The chain links TRBV30 to TRBJ1-5; 11 nucleotides agree with TRBD1. The receptor was derived from a man in his 60s who had recovered from COVID-19. Written as DNA, the CDR3 is TGTGCCTGGAGTAGGGACAGGGGGTATGGGAGCAATCAGCCCCAGCATTTT. This sequence encodes CAWSRDRGYGSNQPQHF.